This T cell receptor beta chain was sequenced during a study of cytomegalovirus exposure and HLA in healthy donors. The CDR3 extends over 14 amino acids. Germline CDR1 MGHRA, CDR2 YSYEKL. Trimming removed 5 bases from V and 3 bases from J, with 14 bases in between. This clone has more than one count but fewer than ten. The antigen is not known. Findings and caveats of the study: Earlier findings revealed that most TCR beta V segments proved productive either about 90% or about 30% of the time. TCR sequences were mostly rare, though some public TCRs occurred in many donors. Exclusion as indistinguishable affected some V segments, including TRBV6-2 and TRBV6-3. The study listed around 150 cytomegalovirus-associated TCR beta chains.

This PCR relied on a set of 60 Vbeta primers and 13 Jbeta primers. The repertoire was sequenced with immunoSEQ multiplex PCR; TCRdb's copy has only in-frame clones and lacks some. The table lists more than 95,000 clones, approximately 81% of them singletons. The rearrangement joins TRBV4-1 to TRBJ2-7; D may be TRBD1 (5 bases). The source material was PBMCs. The sequence was obtained from a woman aged 30 to 39 in good health and CMV-seronegative. The CDR3 protein is CASSVQDGIYEQYF. CDR3 DNA: TGCGCCAGCAGCGTACAGGACGGCATCTACGAGCAGTACTTC.